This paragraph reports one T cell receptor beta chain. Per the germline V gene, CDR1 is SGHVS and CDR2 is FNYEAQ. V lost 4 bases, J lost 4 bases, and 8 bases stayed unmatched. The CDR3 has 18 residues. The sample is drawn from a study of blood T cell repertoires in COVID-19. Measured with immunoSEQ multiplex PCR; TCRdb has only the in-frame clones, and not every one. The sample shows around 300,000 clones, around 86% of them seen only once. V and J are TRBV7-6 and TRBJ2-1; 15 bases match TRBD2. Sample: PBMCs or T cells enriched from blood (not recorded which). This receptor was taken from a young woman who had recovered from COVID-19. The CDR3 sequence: CASSYSGLAGGRYNEQFF. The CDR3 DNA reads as TGTGCCAGCAGCTACTCAGGACTAGCGGGAGGGAGGTACAATGAGCAGTTCTTC.